The 2 T cell receptor beta chains in this list originate from one sample, sequenced in a study of graft-versus-host responses after intestinal transplantation. Only in-frame clones appear in the TCRdb table, and some are missing; sequencing was by immunoSEQ multiplex PCR. The data show under 100,000 clones, roughly four fifths seen once. Their antigen targets remain unknown. The starting material was unstimulated CD4+ T cells sorted from spleen or lymph node cells, obtained before intestinal transplant. These receptors all come from a human donor who received an intestinal transplant.

The chain employs TRBV4-1 and TRBJ2-7; TRBD2 agrees at 11 bases. The J segment lost 7 bases and the V segment lost 0 bases, leaving 14 bases of the junction unmatched. Germline values: CDR1 MGHRA, CDR2 YSYEKL. The CDR3 has 18 amino acids. CDR3 protein: CASSQEAWVLAGESEQYF. The DNA for the CDR3 is TGCGCCAGCAGCCAAGAGGCCTGGGTACTAGCGGGAGAGAGTGAGCAGTACTTC.

The J gene is TRBJ1-1, the V gene TRBV19; TRBD1 matches 9 bases. The CDR3 extends over 13 amino acids. Germline V gives CDR1 LNHDA, CDR2 SQIVND (reference sequence). The J segment lost 6 bases and the V segment lost 3 bases, leaving 2 bases of the junction unmatched. CDR3 coding DNA: TGTGCCAGTAGTATGGACAGGGGTGCTGAAGCTTTCTTT. Translated, it gives CASSMDRGAEAFF.